This entry concerns a single TCR beta chain. Authors' data handling: Reference gene primer amplification in the assay estimated nucleated cell counts. The data were produced by immunoSEQ multiplex PCR, yet TCRdb's version contains in-frame clones alone and is incomplete. V and J calls plus clone size are reproduced from that table; the DNA served to infer D and trimming. The data show 65,000 to 70,000 clones, roughly three quarters seen once. The CDR3 is made up of 18 amino acids. Germline CDR1 SGHAT, CDR2 FQNNGV. Germline trimming cut 0 bases from V and 1 base from J; bases unmatched to any gene: 6. These data originate in a study of blood T cell repertoires in COVID-19. Study-level background: Spain, Italy and the United States supplied samples that represented acute and convalescent COVID-19. PBMCs, B-cell-depleted T cells, or T cells were the source of the cDNA or gDNA that made up the material.

The receptor was isolated from a human donor in a cohort sampled during active COVID-19. The V and J genes are TRBV11-2 and TRBJ2-7; 13 nucleotides match TRBD2. Sequencing was carried out using peripheral blood. CDR3 DNA sequence: TGTGCCAGCAGCTTAGACCCGCGACTAGCGGGAGGATCCTACGAGCAGTACTTC. This codes for CASSLDPRLAGGSYEQYF.